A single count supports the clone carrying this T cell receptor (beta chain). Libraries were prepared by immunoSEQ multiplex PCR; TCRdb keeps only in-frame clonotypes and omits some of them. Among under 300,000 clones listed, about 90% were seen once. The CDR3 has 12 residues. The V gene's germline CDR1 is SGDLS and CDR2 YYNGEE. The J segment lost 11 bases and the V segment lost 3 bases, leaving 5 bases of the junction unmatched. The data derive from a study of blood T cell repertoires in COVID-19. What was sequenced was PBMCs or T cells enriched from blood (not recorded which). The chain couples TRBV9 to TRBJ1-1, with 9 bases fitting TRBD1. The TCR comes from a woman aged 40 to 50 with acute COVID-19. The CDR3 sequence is CASSGRDREAFF. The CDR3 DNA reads TGTGCCAGCAGCGGCCGGGACAGGGAGGCTTTCTTT.